Below, one T cell receptor (beta chain) is given with its context. The antigen is undetermined. The study used a library that attached unique molecular identifiers to individual cDNA molecules. TCRdb processed the RACE reads anew with MiXCR; each CDR3 protein has one entry. Among approximately 50,000 distinct CDR3 sequences, approximately 9.5% were seen once, and the ten largest hold 8.5% to 10%. This CDR3 has 15 residues. V dropped 5 bases and J dropped 1 base, with 14 bases sitting between them. The germline V gene encodes CDR1 SGHVS and CDR2 FNYEAQ. Time point indicated: pre-sensitization, week 0. The treatment is: therapeutic diphenylcyclopropenone sensitization with weekly scalp DPC. Extraction of total RNA was performed on unfractionated whole blood. These data belong to a study of human T cells and chemical hapten exposure. General study points: As the donors had alopecia, their immune response may differ from healthy people's. Expanded TCRs formed significantly more large CDR3 similarity clusters than controls. DPC sensitization left the count of TCRs above 1 in 1000 unchanged.

J is TRBJ1-1 and V is TRBV7-6; D is perhaps TRBD1 (6 bases). This TCR derives from a woman aged 25 to 45 with alopecia areata. Some clones in this sample may be carry-over from other donors' samples. This specimen was whole blood, taken in connection with sensitization to the hapten diphenylcyclopropenone (DPC). The CDR3 DNA reads TGTGCCAGCAGCCTTTGGACAGACAGGAACACTGAAGCTTTCTTT. Translating it yields CASSLWTDRNTEAFF.